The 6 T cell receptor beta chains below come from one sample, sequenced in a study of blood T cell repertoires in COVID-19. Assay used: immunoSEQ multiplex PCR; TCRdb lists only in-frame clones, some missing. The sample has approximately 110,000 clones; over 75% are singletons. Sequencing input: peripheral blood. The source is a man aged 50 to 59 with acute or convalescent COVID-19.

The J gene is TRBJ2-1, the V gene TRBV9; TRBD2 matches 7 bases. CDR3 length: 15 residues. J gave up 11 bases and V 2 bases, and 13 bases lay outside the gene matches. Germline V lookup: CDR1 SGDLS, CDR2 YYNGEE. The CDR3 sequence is CASSVFPSGPIKQFF. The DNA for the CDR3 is TGTGCCAGCAGCGTCTTCCCTAGCGGACCAATAAAGCAGTTCTTC.

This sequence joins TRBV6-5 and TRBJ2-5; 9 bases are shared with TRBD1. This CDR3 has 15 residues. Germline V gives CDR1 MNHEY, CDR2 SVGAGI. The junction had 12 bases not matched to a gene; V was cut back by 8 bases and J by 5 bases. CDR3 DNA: TGTGCCAGCGATAATTCCGGGACAGGGAGGGAGACCCAGTACTTC. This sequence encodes CASDNSGTGRETQYF.

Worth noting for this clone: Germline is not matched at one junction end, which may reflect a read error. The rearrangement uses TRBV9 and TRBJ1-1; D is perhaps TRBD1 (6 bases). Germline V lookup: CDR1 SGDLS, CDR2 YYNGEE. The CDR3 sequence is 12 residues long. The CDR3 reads CASSAWDTEAFF. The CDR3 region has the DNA TGTGCCAGCAGCGCGTGGGACACCGAAGCTTTCTTT.

Written as DNA, the CDR3 is TGTGCCAGCTCACCTCCACAGGGGGTCCACGAGCAGTACTTC. Translated: CASSPPQGVHEQYF. V is TRBV18 and J is TRBJ2-7; 8 bases agree with TRBD1. The CDR3 is made up of 14 amino acids. V was clipped by 3 bases and J by 5 bases; unmatched bases: 6. Germline CDR1 and CDR2: KGHSH and LQKENI.

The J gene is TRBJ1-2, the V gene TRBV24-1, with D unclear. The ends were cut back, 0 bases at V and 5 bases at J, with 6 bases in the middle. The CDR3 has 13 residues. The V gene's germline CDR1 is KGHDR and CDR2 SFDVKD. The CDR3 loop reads CATSDLGSYGYTF. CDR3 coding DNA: TGTGCCACCAGTGATTTGGGGAGTTATGGCTACACCTTC.

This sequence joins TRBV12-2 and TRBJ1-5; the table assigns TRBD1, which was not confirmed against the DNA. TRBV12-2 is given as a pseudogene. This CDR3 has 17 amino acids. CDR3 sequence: CASRLRQGTGRNQPQHF. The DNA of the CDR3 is TGTGCAAGTCGCCTCCGACAGGGGACGGGTAGGAATCAGCCCCAGCATTTT.